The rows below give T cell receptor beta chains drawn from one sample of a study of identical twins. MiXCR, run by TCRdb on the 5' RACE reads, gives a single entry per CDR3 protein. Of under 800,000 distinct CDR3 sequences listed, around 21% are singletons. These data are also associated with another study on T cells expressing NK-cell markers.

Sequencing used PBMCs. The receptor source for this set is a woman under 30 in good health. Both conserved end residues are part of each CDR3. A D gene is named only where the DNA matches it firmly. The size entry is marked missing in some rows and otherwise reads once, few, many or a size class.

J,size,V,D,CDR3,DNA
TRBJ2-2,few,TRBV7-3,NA,CASSLDPYGGQTGELFF,TGTGCCAGCAGCTTAGACCCCTACGGGGGGCAGACCGGGGAGCTGTTTTTT
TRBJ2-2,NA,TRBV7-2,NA,CASSRQGPQNTGELFF,TGTGCCAGCAGCCGCCAGGGGCCCCAAAACACCGGGGAGCTGTTTTTT
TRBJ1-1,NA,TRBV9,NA,CASSVGIKTEAFF,TGTGCCAGCAGCGTTGGGATAAAGACTGAAGCTTTCTTT
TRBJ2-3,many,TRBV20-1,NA,CSARRGAGGTDTQYF,TGCAGTGCCAGACGAGGAGCGGGTGGCACAGATACGCAGTATTTT
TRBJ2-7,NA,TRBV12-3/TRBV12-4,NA,CASRSPRVEQYF,TGTGCCAGCAGGTCCCCGCGGGTCGAGCAGTACTTC
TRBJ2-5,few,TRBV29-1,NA,CSFSWIQETQYF,TGCAGCTTTTCTTGGATCCAAGAGACCCAGTACTTC
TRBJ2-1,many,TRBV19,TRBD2,CASSISGRYNEQFF,TGTGCCAGTAGTATAAGCGGGAGGTACAATGAGCAGTTCTTC
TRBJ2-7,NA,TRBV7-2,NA,CASSFSAGSYEQYF,TGTGCCAGCAGCTTTTCCGCAGGCTCCTACGAGCAGTACTTC
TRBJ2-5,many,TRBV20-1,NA,CSASREGQKGETQYF,TGCAGTGCTAGTAGGGAGGGACAAAAAGGAGAGACCCAGTACTTC
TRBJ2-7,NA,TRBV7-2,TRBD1,CASSFLQGSYYEQYF,TGTGCCAGCAGCTTCCTACAGGGGTCCTACTACGAGCAGTACTTC
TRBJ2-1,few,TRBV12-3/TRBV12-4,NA,CASSFGFGVYNEQFF,TGTGCCAGCAGTTTCGGCTTTGGGGTCTACAATGAGCAGTTCTTC
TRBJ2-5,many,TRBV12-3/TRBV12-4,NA,CASSQPGIPTQYF,TGTGCCAGCAGCCAGCCGGGAATACCGACCCAGTACTTC
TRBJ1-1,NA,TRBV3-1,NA,CASSQGALGGGTEAFF,TGTGCCAGCAGCCAAGGGGCCCTAGGGGGAGGCACTGAAGCTTTCTTT
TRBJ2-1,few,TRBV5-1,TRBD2,CASSTGTSGRSYNEQFF,TGCGCCAGCAGCACCGGGACTAGCGGGAGATCTTACAATGAGCAGTTCTTC
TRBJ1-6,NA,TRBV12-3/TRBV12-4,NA,CASSFRGAWGNSPLHF,TGTGCCAGCAGTTTTAGAGGGGCATGGGGTAATTCACCCCTCCACTTT
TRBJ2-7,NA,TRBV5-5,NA,CASSDGIPYEQYF,TGTGCCAGCAGCGACGGGATCCCCTACGAGCAGTACTTC
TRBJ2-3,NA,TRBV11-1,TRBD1,CASSRGQGAGAWGDTQYF,TGTGCCAGCAGCCGTGGACAGGGGGCTGGCGCATGGGGAGATACGCAGTATTTT
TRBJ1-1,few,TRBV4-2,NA,CASSQDLWGSVTEAFF,TGTGCCAGCAGCCAAGATCTGTGGGGCTCGGTCACTGAAGCTTTCTTT
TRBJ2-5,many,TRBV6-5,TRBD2,CASSYSRLAGGETQYF,TGTGCCAGCAGTTACTCGAGACTAGCGGGAGGAGAGACCCAGTACTTC
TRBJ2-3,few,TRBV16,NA,CASTDSDTQYF,TGTGCCAGCACCGATTCCGATACGCAGTATTTT
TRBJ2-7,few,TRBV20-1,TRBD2,CSARDGREGRYEQYF,TGCAGTGCTAGAGATGGACGGGAGGGCCGGTACGAGCAGTACTTC
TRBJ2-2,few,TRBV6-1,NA,CATKGSGPGTGELFF,TGTGCCACTAAAGGGTCCGGCCCCGGTACCGGGGAGCTGTTTTTT
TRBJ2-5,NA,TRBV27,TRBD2,CASSFLGTSGPQETQYF,TGTGCCAGCAGTTTTCTCGGGACTAGCGGACCACAAGAGACCCAGTACTTC
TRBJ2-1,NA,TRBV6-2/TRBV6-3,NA,CASSRPPPYNEQFF,TGTGCCAGCAGTCGCCCACCCCCCTACAATGAGCAGTTCTTC
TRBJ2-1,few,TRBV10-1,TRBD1,CASSVTGAALNEQFF,TGCGCCAGCAGTGTGACAGGGGCCGCCCTAAATGAGCAGTTCTTC
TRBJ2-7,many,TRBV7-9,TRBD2,CASSRLAGPYEQYF,TGTGCCAGCAGCAGACTAGCGGGCCCCTACGAGCAGTACTTC
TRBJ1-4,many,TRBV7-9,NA,CASSLEGEKLFF,TGTGCCAGCAGCTTAGAGGGCGAAAAACTGTTTTTT
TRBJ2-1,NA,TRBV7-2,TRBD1,CASSSRDRVSAEQFF,TGTGCCAGCAGCTCCCGGGACAGGGTTTCCGCTGAGCAGTTCTTC
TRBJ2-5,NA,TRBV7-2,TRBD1,CASSSRDRQETQYF,TGTGCCAGCAGCTCCCGGGACAGGCAAGAGACCCAGTACTTC
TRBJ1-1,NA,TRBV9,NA,CASSVEGVTEAFF,TGTGCCAGCAGCGTAGAGGGGGTAACTGAAGCTTTCTTT
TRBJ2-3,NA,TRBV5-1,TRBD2,CASSLVAGGPGDTQYF,TGCGCCAGCAGCTTGGTAGCGGGGGGGCCTGGAGATACGCAGTATTTT
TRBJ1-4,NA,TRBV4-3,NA,CASSQELSATNEKLFF,TGCGCCAGCAGCCAAGAATTGTCCGCAACTAATGAAAAACTGTTTTTT
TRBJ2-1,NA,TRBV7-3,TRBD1,CASSSSQGAMFF,TGTGCCAGCAGCTCCTCACAGGGGGCCATGTTCTTC
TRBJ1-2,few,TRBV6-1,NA,CASSHFSGDLSGGYTF,TGTGCCAGCAGCCACTTCTCAGGGGATCTTAGTGGTGGCTACACCTTC
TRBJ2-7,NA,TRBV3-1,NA,CASSQGVAYEQYF,TGTGCCAGCAGCCAAGGCGTTGCCTACGAGCAGTACTTC
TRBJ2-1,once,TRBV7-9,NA,CASSLLGESSYNEQFF,TGTGCCAGCAGCCTCCTTGGGGAGAGCTCCTACAATGAGCAGTTCTTC
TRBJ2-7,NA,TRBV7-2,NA,CASSLVRGPEQYF,TGTGCCAGCAGCTTAGTGCGGGGACCCGAGCAGTACTTC
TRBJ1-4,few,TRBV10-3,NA,CAISQGSTNEKLFF,TGTGCCATTTCCCAGGGATCAACTAATGAAAAACTGTTTTTT
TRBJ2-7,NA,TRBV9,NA,CASSVGSPELYEQYF,TGTGCCAGCAGCGTAGGATCGCCCGAACTCTACGAGCAGTACTTC
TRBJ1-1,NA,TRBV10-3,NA,CAIRDLGRPNTEAFF,TGTGCCATCAGGGACCTCGGCAGGCCGAACACTGAAGCTTTCTTT
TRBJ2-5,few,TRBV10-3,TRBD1,CAISGDRGSQETQYF,TGTGCCATCAGTGGAGACAGGGGGAGCCAAGAGACCCAGTACTTC
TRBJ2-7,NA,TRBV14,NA,CASSQTVIRDLPYEQYF,TGTGCCAGCAGCCAAACGGTCATCCGGGACCTCCCCTACGAGCAGTACTTC
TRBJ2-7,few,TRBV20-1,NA,CSARGPSDLYEQYF,TGCAGTGCTAGAGGGCCCAGCGATCTGTACGAGCAGTACTTC
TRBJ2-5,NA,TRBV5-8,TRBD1,CASRSGQGYRETQYF,TGTGCCAGCAGATCCGGACAGGGCTATAGAGAGACCCAGTACTTC
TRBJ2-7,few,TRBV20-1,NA,CSARVYEQYF,TGCAGTGCTAGAGTCTACGAGCAGTACTTC
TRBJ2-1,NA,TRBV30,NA,CAWSPTLVGYNEQFF,TGTGCCTGGAGTCCCACCCTAGTCGGGTACAATGAGCAGTTCTTC
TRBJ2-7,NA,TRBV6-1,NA,CASSRSGVFRDEQYF,TGTGCCAGCAGTCGTTCAGGGGTTTTCCGTGACGAGCAGTACTTC
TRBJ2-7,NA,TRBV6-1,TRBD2,CACSLGVPGETSGYYEQYF,TGTGCCTGCAGTCTAGGTGTCCCCGGAGAGACTAGCGGGTACTACGAGCAGTACTTC
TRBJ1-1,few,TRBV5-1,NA,CASTVRGGNTEAFF,TGCGCCAGCACCGTCCGCGGGGGCAACACTGAAGCTTTCTTT
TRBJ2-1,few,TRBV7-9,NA,CASSTDAVSNEQFF,TGTGCCAGCTCAACAGACGCCGTAAGCAATGAGCAGTTCTTC
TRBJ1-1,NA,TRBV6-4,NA,CASSERPGRQGEAFF,TGTGCCAGCAGTGAACGACCAGGTCGGCAGGGTGAAGCTTTCTTT